One and the same sample provided the 5 T cell receptor beta chains below, sequenced in a study of control samples from healthy donors and cancer patients. The protocol was immunoSEQ multiplex PCR, while the TCRdb copy is restricted to in-frame clones and leaves out a portion. The sample comprises 75,000 or so clones, about 92% of which are singletons, and 5% to 7% rests with the top ten. Sequenced input: PBMCs. Receptor source: a man in his 60s with colorectal cancer.

This sequence joins TRBV5-1 and TRBJ1-5; unclear D gene. Germline V gene data show CDR1 as SGHRS and CDR2 as YFSETQ. The CDR3 has 15 residues. The ends were cut back, 4 bases at V and 0 bases at J, with 11 bases in the middle. For the CDR3, the DNA is TGCGCCAGCAGCCCCGAGGGATATAGCAATCAGCCCCAGCATTTT. As protein: CASSPEGYSNQPQHF.

The CDR3 here is CASSGVGNNEQFF. The DNA of the CDR3 is TGTGCCAGCAGTGGGGTGGGGAACAATGAGCAGTTCTTC. The chain combines TRBV2 with TRBJ2-1; no definite D call. Trimming removed 4 bases from V and 5 bases from J, with 9 bases in between. This CDR3 region has 13 residues. From germline, CDR1 is SNHLY and CDR2 FYNNEI. The variable domain in full, completed from reference TRBV2 and TRBJ2-1, reads EPEVTQTPSHQVTQMGQEVILRCVPISNHLYFYWYRQILGQKVEFLVSFYNNEISEKSEIFDDQFSVERPDGSNFTLKIRSTKLEDSAMYFCASSGVGNNEQFFGPGTRLTVL.

This chain links TRBV6-6 with TRBJ1-5, with unresolved D. Trimming pared 2 bases from V and 1 base from J, leaving 6 bases between. CDR1 is MNHNY, CDR2 SVGAGI, per germline (reference sequence). This CDR3 is 14 amino acids long. The CDR3 reads CASSYEESNQPQHF. The DNA for the CDR3 is TGTGCCAGCAGTTACGAGGAAAGCAATCAGCCCCAGCATTTT.

In DNA, the CDR3 is TGCGCCAGCAGCCAAGATCGGATTAAGGGGACTAGGGCAGATACGCAGTATTTT. Protein product: CASSQDRIKGTRADTQYF. J is TRBJ2-3 and V is TRBV4-1; TRBD2 matches 8 bases. The CDR3 extends over 18 amino acids. Germline assignment: CDR1 MGHRA and CDR2 YSYEKL. J lost 4 bases, V lost 0 bases, and 12 bases had no gene match.

The CDR3 sequence is CASSPVGSSGNEQFF. In DNA form, the CDR3 reads TGTGCCAGCAGTCCCGTCGGGTCGAGCGGGAATGAGCAGTTCTTC. J is TRBJ2-1 and V is TRBV7-9; D may be TRBD2 (6 bases). The V and J ends lost 6 bases and 7 bases respectively, with 19 bases between them. The CDR3 covers 15 residues. In germline, CDR1 is SEHNR, CDR2 FQNEAQ (reference sequence).